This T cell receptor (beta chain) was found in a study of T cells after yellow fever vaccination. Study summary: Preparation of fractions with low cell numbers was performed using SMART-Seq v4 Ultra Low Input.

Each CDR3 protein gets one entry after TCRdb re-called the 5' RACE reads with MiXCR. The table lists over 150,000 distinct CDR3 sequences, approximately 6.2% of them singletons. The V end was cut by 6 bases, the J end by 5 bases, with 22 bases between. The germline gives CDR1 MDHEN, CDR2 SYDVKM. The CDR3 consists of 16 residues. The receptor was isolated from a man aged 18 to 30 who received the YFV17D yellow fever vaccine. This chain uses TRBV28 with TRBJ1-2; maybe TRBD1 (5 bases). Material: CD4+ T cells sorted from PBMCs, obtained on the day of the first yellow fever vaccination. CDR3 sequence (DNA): TGTGCCAGCAGGACTTCGACAGCTCTATCCCAGTATGGCTACACCTTC. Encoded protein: CASRTSTALSQYGYTF.